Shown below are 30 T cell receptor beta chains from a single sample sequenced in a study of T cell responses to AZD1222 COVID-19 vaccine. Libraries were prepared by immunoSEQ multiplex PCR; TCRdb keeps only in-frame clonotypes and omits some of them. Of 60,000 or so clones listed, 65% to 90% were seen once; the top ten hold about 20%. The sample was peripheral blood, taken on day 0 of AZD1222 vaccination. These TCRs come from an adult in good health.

CDR3: CASSIDRTEELFF. DNA for the CDR3: TGTGCCAGTAGTATAGACCGGACCGAGGAACTGTTTTTT. The genes are TRBV19 and TRBJ1-4; D not resolved. V lost 0 bases, J lost 12 bases, and 11 bases lay in between. This CDR3 is built from 13 residues. Germline loops: CDR1 LNHDA, CDR2 SQIVND (reference sequence).

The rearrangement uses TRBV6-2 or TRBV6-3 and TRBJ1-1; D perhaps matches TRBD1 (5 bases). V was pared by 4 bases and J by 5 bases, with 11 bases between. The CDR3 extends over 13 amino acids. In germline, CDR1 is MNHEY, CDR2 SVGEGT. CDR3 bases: TGTGCCAGCAGTTGGAACGGGGCTACTGAAGCTTTCTTT. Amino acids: CASSWNGATEAFF.

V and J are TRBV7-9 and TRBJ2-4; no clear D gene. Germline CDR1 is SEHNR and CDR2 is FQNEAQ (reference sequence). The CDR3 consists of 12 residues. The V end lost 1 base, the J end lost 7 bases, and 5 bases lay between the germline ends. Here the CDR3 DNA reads TGTGCCAGCAGCTTAGGTGGGAACATTCAGTACTTC. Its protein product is CASSLGGNIQYF.

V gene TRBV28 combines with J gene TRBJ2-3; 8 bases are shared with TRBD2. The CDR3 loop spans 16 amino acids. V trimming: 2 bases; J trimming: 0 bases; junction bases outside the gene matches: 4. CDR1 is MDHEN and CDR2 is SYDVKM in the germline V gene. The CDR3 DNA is TGTGCCAGCAGTTTAGCCGCTAGCGGGAGCACAGATACGCAGTATTTT. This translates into CASSLAASGSTDTQYF.

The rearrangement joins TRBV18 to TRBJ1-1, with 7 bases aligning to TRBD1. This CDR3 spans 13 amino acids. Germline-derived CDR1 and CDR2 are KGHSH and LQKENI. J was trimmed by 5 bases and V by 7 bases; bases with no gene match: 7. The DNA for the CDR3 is TGTGCCAGCTTGACAGGGTTAAGGACTGAAGCTTTCTTT. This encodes CASLTGLRTEAFF.

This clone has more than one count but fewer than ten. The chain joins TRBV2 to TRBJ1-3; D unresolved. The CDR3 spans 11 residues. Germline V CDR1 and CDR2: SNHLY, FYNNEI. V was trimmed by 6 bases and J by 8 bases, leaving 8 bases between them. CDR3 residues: CASRQIDTIYF. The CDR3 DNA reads TGTGCCAGCAGGCAGATAGACACCATATATTTT.

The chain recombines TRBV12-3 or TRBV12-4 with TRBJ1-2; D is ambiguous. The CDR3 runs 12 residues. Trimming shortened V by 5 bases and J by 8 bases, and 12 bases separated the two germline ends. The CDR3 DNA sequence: TGTGCCAGCAGTAGATTGTCAAGGGGCTACACCTTC. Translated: CASSRLSRGYTF.

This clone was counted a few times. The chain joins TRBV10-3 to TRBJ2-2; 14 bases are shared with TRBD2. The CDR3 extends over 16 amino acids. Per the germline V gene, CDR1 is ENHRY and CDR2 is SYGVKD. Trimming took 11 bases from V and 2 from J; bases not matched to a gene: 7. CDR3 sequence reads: CASSGTSGRNTGELFF. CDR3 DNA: TGTGCCTCTTCGGGGACTAGCGGGAGAAACACCGGGGAGCTGTTTTTT.

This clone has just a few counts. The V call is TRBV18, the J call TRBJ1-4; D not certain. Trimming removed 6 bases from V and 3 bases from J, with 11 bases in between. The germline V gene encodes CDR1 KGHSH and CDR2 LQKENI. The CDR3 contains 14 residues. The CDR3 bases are TGTGCCAGCTCCCTGCCGGGTTCTAATGAAAAACTGTTTTTT. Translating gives CASSLPGSNEKLFF.

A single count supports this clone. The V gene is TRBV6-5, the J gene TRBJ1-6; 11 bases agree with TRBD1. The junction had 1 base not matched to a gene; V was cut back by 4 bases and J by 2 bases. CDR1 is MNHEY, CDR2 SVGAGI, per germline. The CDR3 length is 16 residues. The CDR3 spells CASSWTGGTYNSPLHF. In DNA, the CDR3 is TGTGCCAGCAGTTGGACAGGGGGCACCTATAATTCACCCCTCCACTTT.

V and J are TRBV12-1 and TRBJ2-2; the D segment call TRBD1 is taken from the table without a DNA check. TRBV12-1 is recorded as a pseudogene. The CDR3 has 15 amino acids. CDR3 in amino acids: CASSPTDRNTGELFF. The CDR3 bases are TGTGCCAGCAGCCCTACGGACAGGAACACCGGGGAGCTGTTTTTT.

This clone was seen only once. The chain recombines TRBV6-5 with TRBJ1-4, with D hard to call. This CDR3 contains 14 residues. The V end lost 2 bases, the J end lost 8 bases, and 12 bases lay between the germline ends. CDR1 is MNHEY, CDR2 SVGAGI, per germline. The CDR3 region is CASSYLSAREKLFF. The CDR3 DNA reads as TGTGCCAGCAGTTACCTCAGTGCCAGGGAAAAACTGTTTTTT.

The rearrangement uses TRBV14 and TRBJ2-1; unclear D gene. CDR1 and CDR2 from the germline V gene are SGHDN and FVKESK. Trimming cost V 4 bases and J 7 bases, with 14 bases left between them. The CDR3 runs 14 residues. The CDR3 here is CASSPGPARNEQFF. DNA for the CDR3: TGTGCCAGCAGCCCCGGACCAGCCCGGAATGAGCAGTTCTTC. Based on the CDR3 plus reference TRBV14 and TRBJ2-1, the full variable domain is EAGVTQFPSHSVIEKGQTVTLRCDPISGHDNLYWYRRVMGKEIKFLLHFVKESKQDESGMPNNRFLAERTGGTYSTLKVQPAELEDSGVYFCASSPGPARNEQFFGPGTRLTVL.

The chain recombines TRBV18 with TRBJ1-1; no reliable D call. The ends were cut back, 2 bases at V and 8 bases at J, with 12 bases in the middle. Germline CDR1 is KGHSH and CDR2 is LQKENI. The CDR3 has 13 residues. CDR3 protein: CASSPGPPVEAFF. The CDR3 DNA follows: TGTGCCAGCTCACCAGGGCCGCCAGTGGAAGCTTTCTTT.

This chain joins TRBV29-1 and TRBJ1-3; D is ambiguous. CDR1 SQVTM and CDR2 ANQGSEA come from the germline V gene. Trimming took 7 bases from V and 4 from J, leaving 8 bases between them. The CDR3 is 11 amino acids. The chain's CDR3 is CSALVGNTIYF. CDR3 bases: TGCAGCGCTCTAGTCGGAAACACCATATATTTT. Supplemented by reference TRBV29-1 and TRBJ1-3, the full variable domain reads SAVISQKPSRDICQRGTSLTIQCQVDSQVTMMFWYRQQPGQSLTLIATANQGSEATYESGFVIDKFPISRPNLTFSTLTVSNMSPEDSSIYLCSALVGNTIYFGEGSWLTVV.

The CDR3 region has the DNA TGTGCCAGTAGTATACGATTGGGCGGGGAGCTGTTTTTT. Translation gives CASSIRLGGELFF. This sequence joins TRBV19 and TRBJ2-2, with D unclear. CDR1 LNHDA and CDR2 SQIVND come from the germline V gene (reference sequence). The CDR3 is 13 residues long. V lost 2 bases and J lost 7, with 8 bases in between.

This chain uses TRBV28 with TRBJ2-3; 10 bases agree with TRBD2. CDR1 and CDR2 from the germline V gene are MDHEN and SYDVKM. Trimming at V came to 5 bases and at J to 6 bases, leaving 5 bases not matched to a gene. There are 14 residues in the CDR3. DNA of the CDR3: TGTGCCAGCAGTCCAAGCGGGAGGGTGGATACGCAGTATTTT. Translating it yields CASSPSGRVDTQYF.

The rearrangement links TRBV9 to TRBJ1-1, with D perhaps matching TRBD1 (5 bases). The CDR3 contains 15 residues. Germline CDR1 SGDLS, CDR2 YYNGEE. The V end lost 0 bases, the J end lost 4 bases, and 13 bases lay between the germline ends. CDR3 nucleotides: TGTGCCAGCAGCGTAGTCGGGGGGGTTGGCACTGAAGCTTTCTTT. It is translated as CASSVVGGVGTEAFF.

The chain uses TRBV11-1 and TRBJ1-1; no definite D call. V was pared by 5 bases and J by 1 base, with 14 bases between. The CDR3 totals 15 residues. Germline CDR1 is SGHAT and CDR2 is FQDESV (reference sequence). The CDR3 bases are TGTGCCAGCAGCCGAGCCTACAGACCGAACACTGAAGCTTTCTTT. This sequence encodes CASSRAYRPNTEAFF.

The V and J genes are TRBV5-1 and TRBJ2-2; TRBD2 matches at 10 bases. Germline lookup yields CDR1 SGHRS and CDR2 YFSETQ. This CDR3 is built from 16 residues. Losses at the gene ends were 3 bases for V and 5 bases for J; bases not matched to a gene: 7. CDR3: CASSSDGTSETGELFF. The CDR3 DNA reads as TGCGCCAGCAGCTCAGACGGGACTAGCGAGACCGGGGAGCTGTTTTTT.

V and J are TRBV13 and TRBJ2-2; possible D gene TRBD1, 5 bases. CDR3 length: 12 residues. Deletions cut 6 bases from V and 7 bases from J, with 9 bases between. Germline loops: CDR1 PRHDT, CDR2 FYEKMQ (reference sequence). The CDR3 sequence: CASRGVYGELFF. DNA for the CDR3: TGTGCCAGCAGAGGGGTATACGGGGAGCTGTTTTTT.

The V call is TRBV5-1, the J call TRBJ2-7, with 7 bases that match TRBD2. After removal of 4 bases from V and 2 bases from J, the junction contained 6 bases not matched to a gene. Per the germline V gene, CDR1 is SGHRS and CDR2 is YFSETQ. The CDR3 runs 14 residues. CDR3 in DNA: TGCGCCAGCAGCAGCGGGACGGGAGCCTACGAGCAGTACTTC. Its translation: CASSSGTGAYEQYF.

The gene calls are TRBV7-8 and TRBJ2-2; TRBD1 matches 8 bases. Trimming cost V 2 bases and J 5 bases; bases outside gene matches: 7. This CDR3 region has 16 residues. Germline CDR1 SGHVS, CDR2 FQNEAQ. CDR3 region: CASSLTYTGGTGELFF. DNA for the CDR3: TGTGCCAGCAGCTTAACGTACACAGGGGGAACCGGGGAGCTGTTTTTT.

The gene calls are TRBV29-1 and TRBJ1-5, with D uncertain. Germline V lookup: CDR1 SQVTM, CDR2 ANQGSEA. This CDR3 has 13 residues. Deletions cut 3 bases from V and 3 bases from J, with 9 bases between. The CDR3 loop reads CSVEAGNNQPQHF. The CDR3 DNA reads TGCAGCGTTGAGGCGGGGAACAATCAGCCCCAGCATTTT.

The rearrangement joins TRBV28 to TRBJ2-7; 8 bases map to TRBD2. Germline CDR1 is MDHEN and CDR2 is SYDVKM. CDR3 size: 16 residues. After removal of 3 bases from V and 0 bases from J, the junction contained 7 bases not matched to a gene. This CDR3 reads CASSFHLAGLSYEQYF. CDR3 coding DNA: TGTGCCAGCAGTTTTCACCTAGCGGGCCTCTCCTACGAGCAGTACTTC. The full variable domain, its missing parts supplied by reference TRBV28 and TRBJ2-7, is DVKVTQSSRYLVKRTGEKVFLECVQDMDHENMFWYRQDPGLGLRLIYFSYDVKMKEKGDIPEGYSVSREKKERFSLILESASTNQTSMYLCASSFHLAGLSYEQYFGPGTRLTVT.

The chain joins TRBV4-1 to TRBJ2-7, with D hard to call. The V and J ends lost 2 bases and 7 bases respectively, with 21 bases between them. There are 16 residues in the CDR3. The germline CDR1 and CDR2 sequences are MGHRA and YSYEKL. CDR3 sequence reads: CASSQIRLNQSREQYF. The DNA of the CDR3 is TGCGCCAGCAGCCAAATACGACTTAATCAATCGAGGGAGCAGTACTTC.

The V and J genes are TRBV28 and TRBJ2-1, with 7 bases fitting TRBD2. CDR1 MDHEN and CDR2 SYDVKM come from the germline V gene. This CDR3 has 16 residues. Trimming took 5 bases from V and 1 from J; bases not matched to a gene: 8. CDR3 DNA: TGTGCCAGCAGTGGCCCCCCTAGCGGATCCTACAATGAGCAGTTCTTC. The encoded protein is CASSGPPSGSYNEQFF.

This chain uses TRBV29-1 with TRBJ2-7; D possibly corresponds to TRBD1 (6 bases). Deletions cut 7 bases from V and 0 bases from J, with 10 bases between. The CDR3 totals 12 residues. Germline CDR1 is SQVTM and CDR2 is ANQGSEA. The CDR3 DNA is TGCAGCGGTAAGGACAGCTCCTACGAGCAGTACTTC. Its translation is CSGKDSSYEQYF.

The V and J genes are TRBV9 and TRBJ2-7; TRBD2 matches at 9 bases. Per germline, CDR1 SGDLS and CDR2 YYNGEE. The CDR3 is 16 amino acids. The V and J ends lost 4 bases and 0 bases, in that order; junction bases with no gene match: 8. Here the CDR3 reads CASSLTSGGLSYEQYF. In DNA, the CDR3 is TGTGCCAGCAGCCTGACTAGCGGAGGTCTCTCCTACGAGCAGTACTTC.

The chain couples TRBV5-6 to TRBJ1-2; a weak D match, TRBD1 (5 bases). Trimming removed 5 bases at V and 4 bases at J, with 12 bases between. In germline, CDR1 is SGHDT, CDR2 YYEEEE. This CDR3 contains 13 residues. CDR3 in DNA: TGTGCCAGCAGTCAGGGCCGAGGCTATGGCTACACCTTC. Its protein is CASSQGRGYGYTF.